This is a list of T cell receptor beta chains from one sample in a study of prognosis after radiotherapy for stage I lung cancer. TCRdb reprocessed the multiplex PCR reads with MiXCR, giving one entry per CDR3 protein. This sample has about 22,000 distinct CDR3 sequences, with around 37% found just once. Sequencing was performed on PBMCs, taken before or after stereotactic body radiation therapy (not recorded which). Receptors were obtained from a donor of 50 years or more with non-small cell lung cancer. CDR3s include the opening cysteine and the closing phenylalanine or tryptophan. Each record gives: clone size, D gene, J gene, V gene, CDR3 DNA, CDR3 protein. A D gene is named only where the DNA matches it firmly. Some rows mark clone size as missing; the rest say once, few, many or name a class of expanded clone.

>-|TRBD1|TRBJ2-7|TRBV6-2/TRBV6-3
TGTGCCAGCAGTTCCTATTTCGGGACAGGTTTTTACGAGCAGTACTTC
CASSSYFGTGFYEQYF
>-|TRBD2|TRBJ2-1|TRBV7-9
TGTGCCAGCAGAAACGGGAGGGCCATCGACAATGAGCAGTTCTTC
CASRNGRAIDNEQFF
>many|-|TRBJ1-1|TRBV29-1
TGCAGCGTTGAAGACAGGGCCAGTAAAGCTTTCTTT
CSVEDRASKAFF
>few|TRBD1|TRBJ1-2|TRBV24-1
TGTGCCACCAGTGAAGCCGGACAGGGGAAGTTGCGGCGCTACACCTTC
CATSEAGQGKLRRYTF
>-|-|TRBJ2-5|TRBV9
TGTGCCAGCAGCGCACCCACGGAAGACGGGTCCGGGGCGACCCAGTACTTC
CASSAPTEDGSGATQYF
>many|-|TRBJ2-3|TRBV5-1
TGCGCCAGCAGCTTGGAAGGAGGCACAGATACGCAGTATTTT
CASSLEGGTDTQYF
>many|TRBD2|TRBJ2-5|TRBV6-1
TGTGCCAGCAGCCGGGCTAGCGGAGGACGGAGAGAGACCCAGTACTTC
CASSRASGGRRETQYF
>many|-|TRBJ2-7|TRBV6-2/TRBV6-3
TGTGCCAGCAGTGCGATTCAAGGGGGGAGCTCCTACGAGCAGTACTTC
CASSAIQGGSSYEQYF
>many|-|TRBJ2-7|TRBV7-8
TGTGCCAGCAGCTTAGGACTAGGAGACGAGCAGTACTTC
CASSLGLGDEQYF
>-|-|TRBJ2-7|TRBV6-1
TGTGCCAGCAGGATCGCGAGTTCCTACGAGCAGTACTTC
CASRIASSYEQYF
>many|-|TRBJ2-6|TRBV6-1
TGTGCCAGCAGCCATGTAATGAGGGCGGCTGGGGCCAACGTCCTGACTTTC
CASSHVMRAAGANVLTF
>many|-|TRBJ1-1|TRBV19
TGTGCCAGTACGGACAGTAATCTGAACACTGAAGCTTTCTTT
CASTDSNLNTEAFF
>-|-|TRBJ1-2|TRBV19
TGTGCCAGTAGTATATCAGGAGCAGAAAACTATGGCTACACCTTC
CASSISGAENYGYTF
>many|-|TRBJ2-7|TRBV2
TGTGCCAGCAGTGAAACCTACGAGCAGTACTTC
CASSETYEQYF
>-|TRBD1|TRBJ2-7|TRBV4-1
TGCGCCAGCAGCCAGGGGCTGCAGGGGGTTTCCTACGAGCAGTACTTC
CASSQGLQGVSYEQYF
>-|-|TRBJ2-1|TRBV12-3/TRBV12-4
TGCGCCAGCAGAAAGTACGTGGGCAATGAGCAGTTCTTC
CASRKYVGNEQFF
>many|TRBD1|TRBJ1-4|TRBV19
TGTGCCAGTAGTCCCAGACAGGGGGCCTATGAAAAACTGTTTTTT
CASSPRQGAYEKLFF
>many|-|TRBJ1-1|TRBV15
TGTGCCACCAGCAGAGAGGCGGGGGGCACAGGGAACACTGAAGCTTTCTTT
CATSREAGGTGNTEAFF
>medium-sized|TRBD1|TRBJ1-5|TRBV6-2/TRBV6-3
TGTGCCAGCAGACCACAGGGGTTTAGCAATCAGCCCCAGCATTTT
CASRPQGFSNQPQHF
>once|TRBD1|TRBJ1-2|TRBV20-1
TGCAGTGCTAGTCTTCTACAAAGGACAGGGTTGGGCGGCTACACCTTC
CSASLLQRTGLGGYTF
>-|-|TRBJ1-2|TRBV20-1
TGCAGTGCTAGCAGCTACTATGGCTACACCTTC
CSASSYYGYTF
>-|-|TRBJ1-1|TRBV27
TGTGCCAGCAGTTTAGTGGGGGGGCGACTTGAAGCTTTCTTT
CASSLVGGRLEAFF
>many|-|TRBJ1-2|TRBV6-5
TGTGCCAGCAGTTACTCCCTTGACGGTGGCTACACCTTC
CASSYSLDGGYTF
>many|-|TRBJ2-3|TRBV7-7
TGTGCTAGCAGCTTAAACCCGGGAGTGAGCACAGATACGCAGTATTTT
CASSLNPGVSTDTQYF
>many|-|TRBJ2-1|TRBV12-3/TRBV12-4
TGTGCCAGCAGTTTAAGCCAATACAATGAGCAGTTCTTC
CASSLSQYNEQFF
>many|-|TRBJ1-1|TRBV7-9
TGTGCCAGCAGTCTAGATGTGGGACCCGGCGAAGCTTTCTTT
CASSLDVGPGEAFF
>many|-|TRBJ1-6|TRBV6-1
TGTGCCAGCAGTCCTGGACAGTGGGGCAATTCACCCCTCCACTTT
CASSPGQWGNSPLHF
>few|-|TRBJ2-3|TRBV10-2
TGCGCCAGCAGGTCAGGCACAGATACGCAGTATTTT
CASRSGTDTQYF
>-|-|TRBJ2-2|TRBV19
TGTGCCAGTAGGTATATAAACACCGGGGAGCTGGTTTTT
CASRYINTGELVF
>many|TRBD1|TRBJ1-5|TRBV6-4
TGTGCCAGCAGTGCCGGGACAGGGTTTAGCAATCAGCCCCAGCATTTT
CASSAGTGFSNQPQHF
>many|TRBD2|TRBJ2-1|TRBV7-2
TGTGCCAGCAGACTAGCGGGAGGGCATCAGTTCTTC
CASRLAGGHQFF
>many|-|TRBJ2-2|TRBV5-4
TGTGCCAGCAGCTTGCAGTATGGGAGCGGGGAGCTGTTTTTT
CASSLQYGSGELFF
>many|-|TRBJ2-5|TRBV24-1
TGTGCCACCAGTGATCCCAAAGGGCAGGGCATTGGAGAGACCCAGTACTTC
CATSDPKGQGIGETQYF
>many|-|TRBJ2-7|TRBV7-2
TGTGCCAGCAGTCCCTCTCTCGAGCAGTACTTC
CASSPSLEQYF
>-|TRBD2|TRBJ2-3|TRBV5-1
TGCGCCAGCAGTCGGACTAGCGGGGGCACAGATACGCAGTATTTT
CASSRTSGGTDTQYF
>many|-|TRBJ1-2|TRBV3-1
TGTGCCAGCAGCCAAGATTGGGGAGGGAGGGGCTACACCTTC
CASSQDWGGRGYTF
>-|-|TRBJ1-1|TRBV20-1
TGCAGTGCTAAAAAGGGGGGGCTAGACACTGAAGCTTTCTTT
CSAKKGGLDTEAFF
>-|-|TRBJ1-4|TRBV28
TGTGCCAGCAGTCCACCCCAGTGGGGGGAAACTAATGAAAAACTGGTTTTT
CASSPPQWGETNEKLVF
>-|-|TRBJ2-7|TRBV6-2/TRBV6-3
TGTGCCAGCAGCCGGGCGAACGACGAGCAGTACTTC
CASSRANDEQYF
>many|TRBD1|TRBJ1-2|TRBV20-1
TGCAGTGCTTCTTCCGGGACAGCAGTGGGCTACACCTTC
CSASSGTAVGYTF
>many|TRBD2|TRBJ2-1|TRBV5-1
TGCGCCAGCAGTCGGGATTCTAGCGGGGATTACAATGAGCAGTTCTTC
CASSRDSSGDYNEQFF
>once|-|TRBJ2-7|TRBV28
TGTGCCAGCAGGTTAGGGACGGGAGCCTACGAGCAGTACTTC
CASRLGTGAYEQYF
>many|-|TRBJ2-1|TRBV5-1
TGCGCCAGCAGGCGGGACGGCATATACAATGAGCAGTTCTTC
CASRRDGIYNEQFF
>many|-|TRBJ1-2|TRBV19
TGTGCCAGTAGTAGGGGACCTAACTATGGCTACACCTTC
CASSRGPNYGYTF
>-|-|TRBJ1-5|TRBV5-1
TGCGCCAGCAGCTTGGGGACGGATAGCAATCAGCCCCAGCATTTT
CASSLGTDSNQPQHF
>few|-|TRBJ1-2|TRBV15
TGTGCCACCAGCAGAGATCTGGGCGGCTACACCTTC
CATSRDLGGYTF
>many|TRBD2|TRBJ2-1|TRBV20-1
TGCAGTGCTGGTAGGGCTAGCGGGGGTAACAATGAGCAGTTCTTC
CSAGRASGGNNEQFF
>many|-|TRBJ2-3|TRBV12-3/TRBV12-4
TGTGCCAGCGTCTTGGGAGGCAGTACCACAGATACGCAGTATTTT
CASVLGGSTTDTQYF
>-|-|TRBJ2-2|TRBV6-5
TGTGCCAGCAGTTACGGAATAGCGTGGGTATCCGGGGAGCTGTTTTTT
CASSYGIAWVSGELFF
>few|-|TRBJ2-7|TRBV2
TGTGCCAGCATTCGACACGGCTACGAGCAGTACTTC
CASIRHGYEQYF
>-|-|TRBJ1-1|TRBV28
TGTGCCAGCAGTTTCGAGTCGAGATGGACTGAAGCTTTCTTT
CASSFESRWTEAFF
>-|-|TRBJ1-2|TRBV6-2/TRBV6-3
TGTGCCTGCAGCGACCGGGACGCGGTATACTATGGCTACACCTTC
CACSDRDAVYYGYTF
>many|TRBD1|TRBJ1-1|TRBV7-9
TGTGCCAGCAGCTTTGGACAGGGGTACACTGAAGCTTTCTTT
CASSFGQGYTEAFF
>-|-|TRBJ1-1|TRBV20-1
TGCAGTGCGATCAGAAACACTGAAGCTTTCTTT
CSAIRNTEAFF
>-|TRBD2|TRBJ2-1|TRBV24-1
TGTGCCACCAGTCGGGCGGGAGGGTCGAACAATGAGCAGTTCTTC
CATSRAGGSNNEQFF